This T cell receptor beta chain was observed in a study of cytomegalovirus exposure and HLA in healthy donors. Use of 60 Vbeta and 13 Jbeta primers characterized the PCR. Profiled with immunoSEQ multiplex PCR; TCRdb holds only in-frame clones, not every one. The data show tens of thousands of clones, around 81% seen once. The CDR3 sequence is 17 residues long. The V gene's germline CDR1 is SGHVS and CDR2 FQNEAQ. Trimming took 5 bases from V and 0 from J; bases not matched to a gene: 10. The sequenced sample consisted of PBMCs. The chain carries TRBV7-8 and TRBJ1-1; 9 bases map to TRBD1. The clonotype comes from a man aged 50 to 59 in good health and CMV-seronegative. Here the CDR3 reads CASSHIMNRGLNTEAFF. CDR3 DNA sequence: TGTGCCAGCAGCCACATAATGAACAGGGGGCTGAACACTGAAGCTTTCTTT.